What follows describes a single TCR beta chain. Its antigen is currently unknown. The sample originates from a study of OX40 agonist ivuxolimab in advanced cancers. General study points: Patients with a partial response at 0.1-3.0 mg/kg had among the lowest clonal expansion.

Some clones are missing from TCRdb's copy, which holds only in-frame ones; the method was immunoSEQ multiplex PCR. Of under 95,000 clones listed, about nine tenths are singletons. This specimen consisted of CD4+ or CD8+ T cells sorted from blood, obtained in a trial of the OX40 agonist ivuxolimab. The receptor comes from an adult with an advanced solid tumor such as melanoma, head and neck, liver or kidney cancer.

CDR3 coding DNA: TGTGCCAGTAGTATTCAAAATACGCAGTATTTT. It codes for CASSIQNTQYF. The genes are TRBV19 and TRBJ2-3; D is uncertain. This CDR3 has 11 amino acids. Trimming removed 3 bases from V and 7 bases from J, with 5 bases in between. Germline CDR1 reads LNHDA; CDR2 reads SQIVND (reference sequence).